This passage covers 20 T cell receptor beta chains from one sample sequenced in a study of persistence of HIV-infected CD4 T cells. The stimulus was an HIV-1 Gag 15-mer peptide pool, roughly 1 ug/peptide/mL. Sorting selected CD4+ T cells upregulating both CD40 ligand and CD69. Sequencing used immunoSEQ version 4 in survey mode. Clones were read by immunoSEQ multiplex PCR, and TCRdb kept only the in-frame ones, dropping some. The sample has fewer than 40,000 clones, 70% seen once. Their antigens are not known. The sequenced sample was CD4+ T cells sorted from PBMCs after approximately 19-hour stimulation, obtained from a patient who received antiretroviral therapy. These receptors originate from an adult man with HIV who was CMV-seropositive.

The chain links TRBV29-1 to TRBJ1-1; D is uncertain. Germline lookup yields CDR1 SQVTM and CDR2 ANQGSEA. V shed 5 bases and J shed 5 bases, with 12 bases lying between them. The CDR3 has 12 residues. CDR3 sequence: CSVSRERTEAFF. The DNA for the CDR3 is TGCAGCGTTTCGAGAGAGCGTACTGAAGCTTTCTTT.

V and J are TRBV18 and TRBJ2-7; D is undetermined. Germline V gene lookup returns CDR1 KGHSH and CDR2 LQKENI. The CDR3 length is 13 residues. V lost 3 bases and J lost 3, with 9 bases in between. The CDR3 region has the DNA TGTGCCAGCTCACCCGGCAGAAACTACGAGCAGTACTTC. It specifies CASSPGRNYEQYF.

J is TRBJ1-5 and V is TRBV4-1; D perhaps matches TRBD1 (5 bases). Germline CDR1 MGHRA, CDR2 YSYEKL. This CDR3 has 16 residues. Trimming took off 0 bases at V and 5 bases at J, with 14 bases between the two ends. The CDR3 spells CASSQEGVGKDQPQHF. DNA for the CDR3: TGCGCCAGCAGCCAAGAGGGGGTTGGAAAGGATCAGCCCCAGCATTTT.

The chain links TRBV6-6 to TRBJ2-3, with D possibly TRBD2 on 6 matching bases. Germline V gene data show CDR1 as MNHNY and CDR2 as SVGAGI (reference sequence). The V gene lost 2 bases and the J gene lost 2 bases, with 11 bases spanning the gap. The CDR3 sequence is 15 residues long. The CDR3 spells CASSYRGTSTDTQYF. The CDR3 DNA reads as TGTGCCAGCAGTTACCGCGGGACTTCCACAGATACGCAGTATTTT.

V is TRBV5-1 and J is TRBJ1-2, with D perhaps TRBD1 (6 bases). CDR3 length equals 16 residues. V lost 7 bases and J lost 2, with 21 bases in between. CDR1 and CDR2 (germline): SGHRS, YFSETQ. The CDR3 loop is CASHTTSGAGNYGYTF. In DNA form, the CDR3 reads TGCGCCAGCCATACAACCTCAGGGGCGGGGAACTATGGCTACACCTTC.

The sample holds one count of this clone. DNA of the CDR3: TGTGCCAGCAGCTTGGCAGGGGAGAACTATGGCTACACCTTC. Its translation is CASSLAGENYGYTF. The rearrangement uses TRBV13 and TRBJ1-2, with TRBD1 as a possible D gene (6 bases). CDR1 PRHDT and CDR2 FYEKMQ come from the germline V gene (reference sequence). The V gene lost 3 bases and the J gene lost 2 bases, with 10 bases spanning the gap. The CDR3 length is 14 residues.

A note on this clone: The same CDR3 also results from other DNA sequences found in this sample. The J gene is TRBJ1-5, the V gene TRBV5-1, with D unresolved. The germline gives CDR1 SGHRS, CDR2 YFSETQ. V lost 0 bases to trimming and J lost 1 base, with 5 bases between them. The CDR3 runs to 14 residues. CDR3 nucleotide sequence: TGCGCCAGCAGCTTGGACGGCAGCAATCAGCCCCAGCATTTT. This codes for CASSLDGSNQPQHF.

This chain connects TRBV5-5 to TRBJ2-7; 7 bases fit TRBD1. Trimming cost V 3 bases and J 2 bases; bases outside gene matches: 5. Germline CDR1 reads SGHKS; CDR2 reads YYEKEE (reference sequence). This CDR3 has 14 amino acids. The CDR3 DNA reads TGTGCCAGCAGCTCCGGGACAGCAGCCTACGAGCAGTACTTC. It yields the protein CASSSGTAAYEQYF.

This clone is deemed medium-sized. The chain couples TRBV4-1 to TRBJ1-1, with a tentative D call TRBD1 (5 bases). The germline CDR1 and CDR2 sequences are MGHRA and YSYEKL. The CDR3 runs 13 residues. V lost 1 base, J lost 8 bases, and 11 bases lay in between. Here the CDR3 reads CASSQAQGFEAFF. The CDR3 DNA reads TGCGCCAGCAGCCAAGCCCAGGGCTTCGAAGCTTTCTTT.

The chain links TRBV7-9 to TRBJ2-7; a possible D gene is TRBD2 (5 bases). Germline V gives CDR1 SEHNR, CDR2 FQNEAQ (reference sequence). The CDR3 spans 14 residues. V was pared by 8 bases and J by 1 base, with 15 bases between. CDR3 nucleotides: TGTGCCAGCGGAGGCACAGCGAAGTCCTACGAGCAGTACTTC. Protein: CASGGTAKSYEQYF.

This chain connects TRBV27 to TRBJ2-7, with TRBD1 identical over 7 bases. Germline CDR1 is MNHEY and CDR2 is SMNVEV (reference sequence). The trim removed 2 bases at V and 3 bases at J, leaving 10 bases unmatched. The CDR3 loop spans 16 amino acids. The chain's CDR3 is CASSLESRGRIYEQYF. The CDR3 nucleotides read TGTGCCAGCAGTTTAGAGTCCAGGGGGAGAATCTACGAGCAGTACTTC.

The chain carries TRBV11-3 and TRBJ2-3; possible D gene TRBD2, 7 bases. V dropped 6 bases and J dropped 1 base, with 17 bases sitting between them. This CDR3 is built from 16 residues. The V gene's germline CDR1 is SGHNT and CDR2 YENEEA. CDR3 protein: CASSNYAGARTDTQYF. CDR3 DNA: TGTGCCAGCAGTAACTATGCGGGGGCCCGCACAGATACGCAGTATTTT.

Remarks on this clone: A much more abundant neighbour one base away suggests this may be a read error. This same CDR3 is encoded by further DNA sequences in the sample. The gene calls are TRBV6-1 and TRBJ2-6, with D uncertain. The CDR3 runs to 15 residues. The V gene lost 2 bases and the J gene lost 2 bases, with 7 bases spanning the gap. CDR1 is MNHNS, CDR2 SASEGT, per germline. Written as DNA, the CDR3 is TGTGCCAGCAGTGAATTCCCCACTGGGGCCAACGTCCTGACTTTC. This encodes CASSEFPTGANVLTF.

The V gene is TRBV9, the J gene TRBJ2-5, with D possibly TRBD2 on 6 matching bases. The CDR3 has 14 residues. The V gene lost 5 bases and the J gene lost 5 bases, with 16 bases spanning the gap. Looked up from germline, CDR1 is SGDLS and CDR2 is YYNGEE. The CDR3 DNA reads TGTGCCAGCAGTACTCAGGGAGGAGGCGAGACCCAGTACTTC. Amino acids: CASSTQGGGETQYF.

The chain combines TRBV24-1 with TRBJ2-1, with no clear D. This CDR3 has 11 amino acids. V gave up 5 bases and J gave up 10 bases, with 8 bases separating them. Per the germline V gene, CDR1 is KGHDR and CDR2 is SFDVKD. The CDR3 coding sequence is TGTGCCACCAGTGGGGTCAGCGAGCAGTTCTTC. As protein: CATSGVSEQFF.

The J gene is TRBJ2-1, the V gene TRBV19; D possibly corresponds to TRBD1 (5 bases). From germline, CDR1 is LNHDA and CDR2 SQIVND (reference sequence). The CDR3 runs 11 residues. The V gene lost 7 bases and the J gene lost 7 bases, with 8 bases spanning the gap. The CDR3 DNA reads as TGTGCCAGTACTAGGGGAAATGAGCAGTTCTTC. Protein sequence: CASTRGNEQFF.

V is TRBV2 and J is TRBJ2-6; the D is unclear. The CDR3 loop spans 14 amino acids. Germline loops: CDR1 SNHLY, CDR2 FYNNEI. The V gene lost 5 bases and the J gene lost 4 bases, with 9 bases spanning the gap. The CDR3 DNA reads TGTGCCAGCAGTCTCCAGACGGGGGCCAACGTCCTGACTTTC. It translates to CASSLQTGANVLTF.

The genes are TRBV18 and TRBJ2-4; TRBD2 agrees at 9 bases. CDR3 length: 17 residues. J gave up 1 base and V 2 bases, and 6 bases lay outside the gene matches. Germline lookup yields CDR1 KGHSH and CDR2 LQKENI. The CDR3 sequence: CASSPSRGGDAKNIQYF. Here the CDR3 DNA reads TGTGCCAGCTCACCATCCCGCGGGGGGGATGCCAAAAACATTCAGTACTTC.

This sequence joins TRBV13 and TRBJ2-7; 8 bases fit TRBD2. Germline V CDR1 and CDR2: PRHDT, FYEKMQ (reference sequence). The CDR3 contains 16 residues. With V trimmed by 2 bases and J by 5 bases, 11 bases remained unmatched. The CDR3 sequence: CASSLNPVAGRHEQYF. The DNA for the CDR3 is TGTGCCAGCAGCTTAAACCCGGTAGCGGGGAGGCACGAGCAGTACTTC. Using reference TRBV13 and TRBJ2-7 for the parts outside the CDR3, the full variable domain is AAGVIQSPRHLIKEKRETATLKCYPIPRHDTVYWYQQGPGQDPQFLISFYEKMQSDKGSIPDRFSAQQFSDYHSELNMSSLELGDSALYFCASSLNPVAGRHEQYFGPGTRLTVT.

The chain couples TRBV13 to TRBJ1-2; D unclear. The CDR3 has 12 amino acids. Germline CDR1 reads PRHDT; CDR2 reads FYEKMQ (reference sequence). Trimming cost V 2 bases and J 6 bases, with 7 bases left between them. Here the CDR3 reads CASSLLRDGYTF. DNA for the CDR3: TGTGCCAGCAGCTTACTAAGGGATGGCTACACCTTC.